This T cell receptor beta chain is from a study of blood T cell repertoires in COVID-19. Study-level background: PBMCs, B-cell-depleted T cells, or T cells were the source of the cDNA or gDNA that made up the material.

This clone has just one count. How the authors handled the data: It was from reference gene primer amplification that nucleated cell counts were estimated. The data were produced by immunoSEQ multiplex PCR, yet TCRdb's version contains in-frame clones alone and is incomplete. V and J calls and clone size are copied from that table; D and trimming were computed from the DNA. The sample includes 200,000 to 300,000 clones, approximately 87% seen only once; the top ten take approximately 6.2%. What was sequenced was peripheral blood. This sequence was found in a man in his fifties or sixties with acute or convalescent COVID-19.

The CDR3 nucleotides read TGTGCCAGCAGCTTAGACGTGAATTCACCCCTCCACTTT. It specifies CASSLDVNSPLHF. The chain carries TRBV11-3 and TRBJ1-6; no clear D. Germline V gene lookup returns CDR1 SGHNT and CDR2 YENEEA. The CDR3 totals 13 residues. Trimming left V 0 bases short and J 7 bases short, with 4 bases between.